Below, 27 T cell receptor beta chains from the same sample are listed, as sequenced in a study of T-cell memory formation after mild COVID-19. TCRdb reanalysed the 5' RACE reads using MiXCR and keeps one entry per CDR3 protein. The data show more than 200,000 distinct CDR3 sequences, less than 20% seen once. The sequenced material came from PBMCs or a T cell subset sorted from them (not recorded which). These TCRs come from a man aged 18 to 30 who had mild COVID-19 (a few samples of this study predate the infection). Cell type and time point are not known.

This clonotype appeared a few times. This rearrangement joins TRBV5-1 to TRBJ1-2, with a tentative D call TRBD1 (6 bases). V was pared by 5 bases and J by 7 bases, with 15 bases between. Germline loops: CDR1 SGHRS, CDR2 YFSETQ. The CDR3 totals 13 residues. The CDR3 sequence is CASRQGFRPGYTF. The DNA for the CDR3 is TGCGCCAGCAGACAGGGTTTTCGACCTGGCTACACCTTC.

The V gene is TRBV30, the J gene TRBJ1-1; D is perhaps TRBD1 (6 bases). V lost 2 bases, J lost 5 bases, and 12 bases lay in between. This CDR3 has 13 amino acids. Germline CDR1 reads GTSNPN; CDR2 reads SVGIG (reference sequence). The CDR3 spells CAWSWGRETEAFF. The DNA for the CDR3 is TGTGCCTGGAGTTGGGGGCGGGAAACTGAAGCTTTCTTT.

The table lists this clonotype with a few counts. This chain uses TRBV7-9 with TRBJ2-3, with a weak D call TRBD1 (6 bases). The CDR3 has 14 amino acids. V lost 2 bases to trimming and J lost 5 bases, with 11 bases between them. The germline V gene has CDR1 SEHNR and CDR2 FQNEAQ (reference sequence). CDR3 region: CASSLMGAVDTQYF. The CDR3 DNA reads TGTGCCAGCAGCTTAATGGGGGCCGTAGATACGCAGTATTTT.

This clonotype has only a few counts. The J gene is TRBJ1-1, the V gene TRBV5-5, with a tentative D call TRBD1 (6 bases). This CDR3 spans 15 amino acids. Per germline, CDR1 SGHKS and CDR2 YYEKEE (reference sequence). Trimming removed 3 bases at V and 5 bases at J, with 17 bases between. The CDR3 loop reads CASSSAAGVGTEAFF. CDR3 DNA: TGTGCCAGCAGCTCAGCGGCAGGGGTGGGGACTGAAGCTTTCTTT.

Worth noting for this clonotype: Germline and junction disagree at one end, which may indicate a read error. The genes are TRBV12-3 or TRBV12-4 and TRBJ1-2; TRBD1 is a possible D gene (5 bases). The CDR3 length is 12 residues. The CDR3 reads CASSLVAGPSAF. The CDR3 bases are TGTGCCAGCAGTTTAGTGGCGGGACCCTCGGCCTTC.

The rearrangement uses TRBV25-1 and TRBJ1-6; D unresolved. V lost 4 bases, J lost 10 bases, and 8 bases lay in between. The germline CDR1 and CDR2 sequences are MGHDK and SYGVNS. The CDR3 length is 12 residues. The CDR3 protein is CASSVLVSPLHF. The CDR3 DNA sequence: TGTGCCAGCAGTGTTCTTGTCTCACCCCTCCACTTT.

The V and J genes are TRBV7-9 and TRBJ2-2; D unresolved. Trimming stripped 0 bases from V and 7 bases from J, with 15 bases between. This CDR3 comprises 16 residues. Germline lookup yields CDR1 SEHNR and CDR2 FQNEAQ (reference sequence). The CDR3 region has the DNA TGTGCCAGCAGCTTAGCCCAGGAGCGATTGGGCGGGGAGCTGTTTTTT. It encodes CASSLAQERLGGELFF.

This chain links TRBV28 with TRBJ1-4, with D possibly being TRBD1 (5 bases). V dropped 6 bases and J dropped 2 bases, with 13 bases sitting between them. This CDR3 spans 15 amino acids. CDR1 is MDHEN, CDR2 SYDVKM, per germline. The CDR3 DNA is TGTGCCAGCAGACCCACGTGGGGCACTAATGAAAAACTGTTTTTT. Its protein is CASRPTWGTNEKLFF.

There are a few counts of this clonotype. The V and J genes are TRBV6-5 and TRBJ1-1; D is undetermined. Germline-derived CDR1 and CDR2 are MNHEY and SVGAGI. The CDR3 has 15 amino acids. The V end lost 0 bases, the J end lost 3 bases, and 11 bases lay between the germline ends. For the CDR3, the DNA is TGTGCCAGCAGTTACTCGAGTAATAGGGACACTGAAGCTTTCTTT. As protein: CASSYSSNRDTEAFF.

This clonotype was seen ten or more times. The chain couples TRBV7-2 to TRBJ1-5; D gene unclear. Deletions cut 2 bases from V and 7 bases from J, with 12 bases between. Germline-derived CDR1 and CDR2 are SGHTA and FQGNSA. The CDR3 consists of 14 residues. CDR3 sequence: CASSLRVQEQPQHF. The DNA for the CDR3 is TGTGCCAGCAGCTTAAGGGTTCAGGAACAGCCCCAGCATTTT.

V usage is TRBV4-3 and J usage is TRBJ2-7; 7 positions match TRBD1. CDR1 and CDR2 from the germline V gene are LGHNA and YSLEER. V shed 0 bases, J shed 1 base, and the junction held 0 bases outside the gene matches. The CDR3 has 14 residues. The CDR3: CASSQDRGSYEQYF. The CDR3 DNA reads TGCGCCAGCAGCCAAGACAGGGGGTCCTACGAGCAGTACTTC.

The chain is built from TRBV6-5 and TRBJ1-2; 8 nucleotides match TRBD1. With 2 bases clipped from V and 7 bases from J, the junction kept 3 bases outside the gene matches. This CDR3 comprises 13 residues. The germline V gene encodes CDR1 MNHEY and CDR2 SVGAGI. Here the CDR3 reads CASSYQGAGGYTF. The CDR3, as DNA: TGTGCCAGCAGTTACCAGGGGGCGGGTGGCTACACCTTC.

This clonotype turned up a few times. The chain has TRBV7-2 and TRBJ1-1, with D uncertain. CDR3 size: 14 residues. The V gene's germline CDR1 is SGHTA and CDR2 FQGNSA. V lost 4 bases to trimming and J lost 8 bases, with 17 bases between them. CDR3 sequence reads: CASSSGFPHHEAFF. Here the CDR3 DNA reads TGTGCCAGCAGCTCGGGATTTCCGCACCACGAAGCTTTCTTT.

In this sample, this clonotype turned up many times. The chain recombines TRBV12-3 or TRBV12-4 with TRBJ1-1, with D perhaps matching TRBD1 (5 bases). CDR3 length equals 14 residues. Deletions cut 1 base from V and 1 base from J, with 7 bases between. The CDR3 loop is CASSLDQGNTEAFF. CDR3 sequence (DNA): TGTGCCAGCAGTTTAGACCAGGGGAACACTGAAGCTTTCTTT.

This clonotype was seen many times. The chain recombines TRBV29-1 with TRBJ2-2, with D perhaps TRBD1 or TRBD2 (5 bases each). Germline CDR1 and CDR2: SQVTM and ANQGSEA. The CDR3 totals 16 residues. The V end lost 6 bases, the J end lost 4 bases, and 21 bases lay between the germline ends. The CDR3 DNA is TGCAGCGTGCGCCGGGACGGATCCCGATTCACCGGGGAGCTGTTTTTT. Translating it yields CSVRRDGSRFTGELFF.

V and J are TRBV7-8 and TRBJ1-1, with no clear D. CDR3 length: 15 residues. V lost 6 bases and J lost 0, with 14 bases in between. The germline gives CDR1 SGHVS, CDR2 FQNEAQ. The chain's CDR3 is CASRPTGSLNTEAFF. In DNA, the CDR3 is TGTGCCAGCAGACCTACGGGCAGTCTGAACACTGAAGCTTTCTTT.

This clonotype was counted between two and nine times. J is TRBJ1-2 and V is TRBV20-1, with 10 bases fitting TRBD1. Trimming took 3 bases from V and 3 from J; bases not matched to a gene: 4. Germline V lookup: CDR1 DFQATT, CDR2 SNEGSKA (reference sequence). The CDR3 has 14 amino acids. In DNA form, the CDR3 reads TGCAGTGCTAGGTTGGACAGGGGGGACTATGGCTACACCTTC. Protein product: CSARLDRGDYGYTF.

This clonotype was counted a few times. The V call is TRBV6-2 or TRBV6-3, the J call TRBJ2-2, with TRBD1 identical over 7 bases. Germline CDR1 reads MNHEY; CDR2 reads SVGEGT. The CDR3 has 16 residues. V dropped 4 bases and J dropped 1; count of bases not matched to a gene: 6. The CDR3 DNA follows: TGTGCCAGCAGTTTACCCCGGACAGGGAACACCGGGGAGCTGTTTTTT. Protein product: CASSLPRTGNTGELFF.

This clonotype was picked up many times. V usage is TRBV6-6 and J usage is TRBJ1-6, with D tentatively TRBD1 (6 bases). V lost 5 bases and J lost 10, with 12 bases in between. Germline CDR1 reads MNHNY; CDR2 reads SVGAGI (reference sequence). This CDR3 is built from 13 residues. The CDR3 is CASSPTGLSPLHF. Written as DNA, the CDR3 is TGTGCCAGCAGTCCAACAGGGTTATCACCCCTCCACTTT.

Comment on this clonotype: A junction end diverges from the germline sequence, so it may reflect a read error. The CDR3 here is CASSVAPAGDLFF. CDR3 sequence (DNA): TGTGCCAGCAGTGTGGCCCCAGCCGGGGATCTGTTTTTT. The chain joins TRBV2 to TRBJ2-2, with a tentative D call TRBD2 (5 bases). The CDR3 totals 13 residues. Germline lookup yields CDR1 SNHLY and CDR2 FYNNEI. Full variable domain (missing parts from reference TRBV2 and TRBJ2-2): EPEVTQTPSHQVTQMGQEVILRCVPISNHLYFYWYRQILGQKVEFLVSFYNNEISEKSEIFDDQFSVERPDGSNFTLKIRSTKLEDSAMYFCASSVAPAGDLFFGEGSRLTVL.

This clonotype was counted between two and nine times. V and J are TRBV12-3 or TRBV12-4 and TRBJ2-5; TRBD2 aligns across 11 bases. This CDR3 is 15 amino acids long. The J segment lost 2 bases and the V segment lost 6 bases, leaving 5 bases of the junction unmatched. CDR3 nucleotides: TGTGCCAGCAGAAATAGACTAGCGGGACAAGAGACCCAGTACTTC. Its translation: CASRNRLAGQETQYF.

V and J are TRBV7-9 and TRBJ2-5, with D unresolved. CDR3 size: 13 residues. The V end lost 0 bases, the J end lost 7 bases, and 9 bases lay between the germline ends. CDR1 is SEHNR and CDR2 is FQNEAQ in the germline V gene (reference sequence). The CDR3 region is CASSLAGGRTQYF. The CDR3, as DNA: TGTGCCAGCAGCTTAGCTGGCGGAAGGACCCAGTACTTC.

The gene calls are TRBV6-5 and TRBJ2-7; 9 positions match TRBD1. From germline, CDR1 is MNHEY and CDR2 SVGAGI. The CDR3 covers 16 residues. Unmatched junction bases numbered 5, after V lost 0 bases and J lost 2 bases. The CDR3 sequence: CASSYSGTGLAYEQYV. The DNA of the CDR3 is TGTGCCAGCAGTTACTCCGGGACAGGGTTGGCCTACGAGCAGTACGTC.

This sequence joins TRBV4-3 and TRBJ2-2; 7 nucleotides match TRBD1. Germline CDR1 reads LGHNA; CDR2 reads YSLEER. Germline trimming cut 1 base from V and 6 bases from J; bases unmatched to any gene: 5. CDR3 length: 15 amino acids. The CDR3 coding sequence is TGCGCCAGCAGCCAAGCAACGGGACAGCCCGGGGAGCTGTTTTTT. Encoded protein: CASSQATGQPGELFF.

This clonotype showed up just a few times. The chain recombines TRBV7-2 with TRBJ1-2, with 9 bases that match TRBD1. From germline, CDR1 is SGHTA and CDR2 FQGNSA. There are 15 residues in the CDR3. The trim removed 5 bases at V and 4 bases at J, leaving 8 bases unmatched. Written as DNA, the CDR3 is TGTGCCAGCAGCGCCCCGGGACAGGGCCGCTATGGCTACACCTTC. It yields the protein CASSAPGQGRYGYTF.

This chain connects TRBV20-1 to TRBJ2-3, with 8 bases aligning to TRBD2. The CDR3 totals 13 residues. The germline V gene has CDR1 DFQATT and CDR2 SNEGSKA (reference sequence). V lost 6 bases and J lost 5; bases outside the gene matches: 7. The CDR3 protein is CSAATSGVDTQYF. The CDR3 nucleotides are TGCAGTGCAGCAACTAGCGGAGTAGATACGCAGTATTTT.

V gene TRBV12-3 or TRBV12-4 combines with J gene TRBJ2-3, with D maybe TRBD1 (5 bases). This CDR3 comprises 14 residues. The V gene lost 6 bases and the J gene lost 2 bases, with 12 bases spanning the gap. Here the CDR3 reads CASRGAGNTDTQYF. The DNA of the CDR3 is TGTGCCAGCAGAGGGGCAGGGAACACAGATACGCAGTATTTT.